The 5 T cell receptor beta chains below were found in one sample sequenced in a study of OX40 agonist ivuxolimab in advanced cancers. Some clones are missing from TCRdb's copy, which holds only in-frame ones; the method was immunoSEQ multiplex PCR. Of 80,000 or so clones detected, roughly 92% appear once; the ten largest clones hold roughly 0.6%. The source was CD4+ or CD8+ T cells sorted from blood, collected in a trial of the OX40 agonist ivuxolimab. These receptors came from an adult with an advanced solid tumor such as melanoma, head and neck, liver or kidney cancer.

The chain recombines TRBV11-2 with TRBJ1-1; 8 nucleotides align to TRBD1. This CDR3 has 15 residues. CDR1 is SGHAT, CDR2 FQNNGV, per germline. V lost 1 base to trimming and J lost 5 bases; unmatched junction nucleotides: 6. The CDR3 sequence: CASSLGTGGGTEAFF. The CDR3 nucleotides read TGTGCCAGCAGCTTAGGAACAGGGGGAGGGACTGAAGCTTTCTTT.

This clone was seen just once. The rearrangement uses TRBV7-6 and TRBJ2-5; a weak D match, TRBD2 (7 bases). CDR3 length equals 16 residues. The V end lost 1 base, the J end lost 2 bases, and 14 bases lay between the germline ends. Germline-derived CDR1 and CDR2 are SGHVS and FNYEAQ. The CDR3 bases are TGTGCCAGCAGCTTAGGAGGGGGGGGGTTACAAGAGACCCAGTACTTC. Its translation is CASSLGGGGLQETQYF.

This chain connects TRBV6-6 to TRBJ2-3; D tentatively fits TRBD1 or TRBD2 (5 bases each). The germline CDR1 and CDR2 sequences are MNHNY and SVGAGI (reference sequence). The CDR3 is 15 residues long. V lost 11 bases and J lost 0, with 18 bases in between. CDR3 protein: CAGSPWGSSTDTQYF. CDR3 sequence (DNA): TGTGCCGGCTCCCCCTGGGGGTCTAGCACAGATACGCAGTATTTT.

The V and J genes are TRBV19 and TRBJ1-1, with D hard to call. The ends were cut back, 3 bases at V and 2 bases at J, with 4 bases in the middle. CDR1 is LNHDA, CDR2 SQIVND, per germline (reference sequence). This CDR3 comprises 12 residues. The CDR3 DNA follows: TGTGCCAGTAGTATCGGAAACACTGAAGCTTTCTTT. It specifies CASSIGNTEAFF.

With respect to this clone: At one end, the junction sequence differs from germline, possibly due to a read error. The rearrangement links TRBV5-6 to TRBJ1-2; D gene uncertain. Germline V gene lookup returns CDR1 SGHDT and CDR2 YYEEEE. The CDR3 covers 14 residues. The CDR3 protein is CAGSSGITNYGYTF. The CDR3 DNA follows: TGTGCCGGCAGCTCGGGGATTACTAACTATGGCTACACCTTC. The entire variable domain, with the rest obtained from reference TRBV5-6 and TRBJ1-2, is as follows: DAGVTQSPTHLIKTRGQQVTLRCSPKSGHDTVSWYQQALGQGPQFIFQYYEEEERQRGNFPDRFSGHQFPNYSSELNVNALLLGDSALYLCAGSSGITNYGYTFGSGTRLTVV.